This TCR beta chain was recorded in a study of cytomegalovirus exposure and HLA in healthy donors. Separation from the roughly 600-subject first cohort characterized the roughly 120-subject validation cohort, to which the donors belonged. Of note for this clone: As yet, its antigen is unknown.

Germline V gene data show CDR1 as SQVTM and CDR2 as ANQGSEA. The CDR3 sequence is 18 residues long. Losses at the gene ends were 4 bases for V and 4 bases for J; bases not matched to a gene: 17. The assay was immunoSEQ multiplex PCR, and TCRdb's table has in-frame clones only and misses some. The top ten clones hold approximately 10% of a sample with roughly 150,000 clones, roughly 86% of them seen once. Whole-study results and caveats: A subsequent analysis found that TCR clusters from the first cohort also tended to co-occur in the roughly 120 validation repertoires, with under 95% of cluster scores above 0. The majority of TCR sequences were rare, yet some public TCRs appeared in many donors. Cytomegalovirus-associated status was assigned to some 160 TCR beta chains.

The source is a woman aged 18-30 years in good health and CMV-seropositive. The V call is TRBV29-1, the J call TRBJ2-1; 9 bases map to TRBD1. Specimen: PBMCs. The CDR3 DNA sequence: TGCAGCGTTGGTCTTTCCGGGACAGGGTTAAATTGGTACAATGAGCAGTTCTTC. Amino acids: CSVGLSGTGLNWYNEQFF.